These 9 T cell receptor beta chains share one sample of origin, sequenced in a study of read filtering for tumor transcriptome and immune sequencing. The library was built from roughly 400 ng RNA with molecular barcoded adaptors for alpha/delta and beta/gamma chains. Each CDR3 protein is one row after TCRdb ran MiXCR on the reads. The sample gives roughly 35,000 distinct CDR3 sequences, roughly an eighth of which show up once; about 36% is in the top ten. Material: a population of CD138-negative cells sorted from bone marrow. The receptor set was obtained from a donor aged 40 or over with multiple myeloma.

For this clonotype: Because the CDR3 is missing its conserved closing phenylalanine or tryptophan, this is likely a read error. The chain recombines TRBV7-8 with TRBJ2-1; no clear D. Germline assignment: CDR1 SGHVS and CDR2 FQNEAQ. Trimming stripped 2 bases from V and 4 bases from J, with 12 bases between. The CDR3 is 15 amino acids. CDR3 sequence reads: CASSLTGGKYNEQFS. The CDR3 DNA is TGTGCCAGCAGCTTAACGGGCGGTAAATACAATGAGCAGTTCTCC.

This clonotype appeared many times. The V and J genes are TRBV7-3 and TRBJ2-7; 7 bases match TRBD1. J was trimmed by 3 bases and V by 5 bases; bases with no gene match: 10. This CDR3 is built from 15 residues. Germline V lookup: CDR1 SGHTA, CDR2 FQGTGA. The CDR3 reads CASSSTGAAVYEQYF. CDR3 bases: TGTGCCAGCAGCAGTACAGGGGCCGCCGTCTACGAGCAGTACTTC.

Many counts were recorded for this clonotype. The rearrangement joins TRBV7-9 to TRBJ2-3, with D perhaps TRBD1 or TRBD2 (5 bases each). Germline-derived CDR1 and CDR2 are SEHNR and FQNEAQ (reference sequence). V lost 1 base to trimming and J lost 6 bases, with 14 bases between them. The CDR3 runs 15 residues. The CDR3 DNA reads TGTGCCAGCAGCTTAGGGGCCCGGGGACGGGATACGCAGTATTTT. Encoded protein: CASSLGARGRDTQYF.

A remark on this clonotype: It is likely a read error: a sequence one base away is far more abundant. J is TRBJ2-2 and V is TRBV11-3; the D is unclear. V lost 5 bases, J lost 3 bases, and 19 bases lay in between. This CDR3 is built from 17 residues. The germline gives CDR1 SGHNT, CDR2 YENEEA. CDR3: CASSLPTGLVDTGELFF. CDR3 bases: TGTGCCAGCAGCCTCCCCACTGGGCTAGTCGACACCGGGGAGCTGTTTTTT.

Worth noting for this clonotype: Relative to the germline gene, one junction end is altered; a read error may explain this. The rearrangement uses TRBV6-6 and TRBJ2-7; D is uncertain. The CDR3 extends over 12 amino acids. Germline lookup yields CDR1 MNHNY and CDR2 SVGAGI (reference sequence). In nucleotides, the CDR3 is TGTGCCAGCAGGGGTAGCAGTTACGAGCAGCACTTC. It translates to CASRGSSYEQHF.

This clonotype was picked up many times. The genes are TRBV7-2 and TRBJ2-2, with 7 bases identical to TRBD1. Germline V CDR1 and CDR2: SGHTA, FQGNSA. With 5 bases clipped from V and 4 bases from J, the junction kept 16 bases outside the gene matches. The CDR3 length is 18 residues. CDR3 sequence (DNA): TGTGCCAGCAGCCTCAGGGGGAGCTTAGTCCGGGGCACCGGGGAGCTGTTTTTT. It is translated as CASSLRGSLVRGTGELFF.

This clonotype was detected ten times or more. The chain joins TRBV7-9 to TRBJ2-5; D gene uncertain. V dropped 5 bases and J dropped 7 bases, with 11 bases sitting between them. CDR3 size: 12 residues. The germline gives CDR1 SEHNR, CDR2 FQNEAQ (reference sequence). The CDR3 region is CASSPAAATQYF. The CDR3 coding sequence is TGTGCCAGCAGCCCGGCTGCGGCGACCCAGTACTTC.

This clonotype was recorded a few times. The chain links TRBV18 to TRBJ2-7, with D possibly TRBD1 on 6 matching bases. V lost 6 bases to trimming and J lost 2 bases, with 17 bases between them. CDR1 KGHSH and CDR2 LQKENI come from the germline V gene. The CDR3 extends over 15 amino acids. Here the CDR3 reads CASSKASEGAYEQYF. CDR3 bases: TGTGCCAGCTCCAAAGCCAGTGAGGGGGCCTACGAGCAGTACTTC.

This clonotype was found many times. The chain joins TRBV6-6 to TRBJ2-3; D is tentatively TRBD1 or TRBD2 (5 bases each). This CDR3 is built from 14 residues. Germline V gene data show CDR1 as MNHNY and CDR2 as SVGAGI (reference sequence). With 5 bases removed from V and 2 bases from J, the gap between germline ends came to 11 bases. The CDR3: CASSRDGYTDTQYF. As DNA, the CDR3 is TGTGCCAGCAGTCGGGACGGGTACACAGATACGCAGTATTTT.